This T cell receptor (beta chain) was observed in a study of cytomegalovirus exposure and HLA in healthy donors. Study information: Within the Caucasian-associated ancestry cluster were around 80% of the approximately 370 genotyped donors.

Notes on the study in general: Analyzed later, most CMV-associated TCR beta chains appeared HLA-restricted.

To note about this clone: Its antigen is currently unknown.

13 Jbeta primers and 60 Vbeta primers were used for the PCR. Sequenced by immunoSEQ multiplex PCR; TCRdb stores in-frame clones only, minus some. Among around 100,000 clones listed, 65% to 80% were seen once. The clonotype originates from a woman aged 18-35 years in good health and CMV-seropositive. The sample consisted of PBMCs.

The CDR3 bases are TGTGCCAGCAGCTTGGAACGTCCTATTGACGAGCAGTACTTC. This encodes CASSLERPIDEQYF. The chain employs TRBV5-5 and TRBJ2-7; no firm D call. Looked up from germline, CDR1 is SGHKS and CDR2 is YYEKEE (reference sequence). The germline V and J ends were trimmed by 0 bases and 5 bases, with 12 bases remaining between them. The CDR3 has 14 amino acids. Complete variable domain (other parts from reference TRBV5-5 and TRBJ2-7): DAGVTQSPTHLIKTRGQQVTLRCSPISGHKSVSWYQQVLGQGPQFIFQYYEKEERGRGNFPDRFSARQFPNYSSELNVNALLLGDSALYLCASSLERPIDEQYFGPGTRLTVT.